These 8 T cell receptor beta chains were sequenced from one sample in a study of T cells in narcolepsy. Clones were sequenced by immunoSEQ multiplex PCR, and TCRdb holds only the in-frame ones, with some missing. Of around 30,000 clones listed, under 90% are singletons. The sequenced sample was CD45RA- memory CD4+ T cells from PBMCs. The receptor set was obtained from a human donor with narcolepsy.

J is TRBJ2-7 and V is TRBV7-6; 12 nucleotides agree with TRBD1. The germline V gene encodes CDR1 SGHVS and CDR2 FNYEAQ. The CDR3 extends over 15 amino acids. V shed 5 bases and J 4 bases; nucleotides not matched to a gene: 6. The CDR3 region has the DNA TGTGCCAGCAGCCCACAGGGACAGGGGGCGTACGAGCAGTACTTC. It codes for CASSPQGQGAYEQYF. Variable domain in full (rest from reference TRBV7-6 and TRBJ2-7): GAGVSQSPRYKVTKRGQDVALRCDPISGHVSLYWYRQALGQGPEFLTYFNYEAQQDKSGLPNDRFSAERPEGSISTLTIQRTEQRDSAMYRCASSPQGQGAYEQYFGPGTRLTVT.

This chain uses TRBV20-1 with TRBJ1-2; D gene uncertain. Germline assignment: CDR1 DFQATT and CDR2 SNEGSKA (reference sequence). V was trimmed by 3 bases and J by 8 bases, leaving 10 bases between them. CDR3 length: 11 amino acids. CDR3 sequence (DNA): TGCAGTGCTAGTCGGGATCGGGGCTACACCTTC. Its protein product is CSASRDRGYTF.

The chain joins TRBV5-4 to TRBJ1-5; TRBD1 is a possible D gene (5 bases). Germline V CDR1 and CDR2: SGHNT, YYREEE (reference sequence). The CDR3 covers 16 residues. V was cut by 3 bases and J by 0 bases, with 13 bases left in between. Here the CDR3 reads CASSYGGGYSNQPQHF. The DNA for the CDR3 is TGTGCCAGCAGCTACGGGGGAGGGTATAGCAATCAGCCCCAGCATTTT.

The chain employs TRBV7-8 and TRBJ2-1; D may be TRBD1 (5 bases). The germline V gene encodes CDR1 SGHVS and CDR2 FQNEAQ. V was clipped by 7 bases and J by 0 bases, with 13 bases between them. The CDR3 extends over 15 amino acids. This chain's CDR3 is CASIQTVSSYNEQFF. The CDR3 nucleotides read TGTGCCAGCATCCAGACAGTGAGCTCCTACAATGAGCAGTTCTTC.

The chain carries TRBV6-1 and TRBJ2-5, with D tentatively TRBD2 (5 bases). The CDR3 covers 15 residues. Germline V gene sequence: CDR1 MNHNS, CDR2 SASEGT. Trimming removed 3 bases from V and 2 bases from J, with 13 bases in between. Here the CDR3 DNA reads TGTGCCAGCAGTGAGCCCTTCCTAGCTCAAGAGACCCAGTACTTC. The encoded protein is CASSEPFLAQETQYF.

This chain's CDR3 is CASSSQALSSYNEQFF. For the CDR3, the DNA is TGCGCCAGCAGCTCCCAGGCACTGAGCTCCTACAATGAGCAGTTCTTC. The chain links TRBV5-1 to TRBJ2-1; D is uncertain. The CDR3 totals 16 residues. V shed 3 bases and J shed 0 bases, with 13 bases lying between them. Germline-derived CDR1 and CDR2 are SGHRS and YFSETQ.

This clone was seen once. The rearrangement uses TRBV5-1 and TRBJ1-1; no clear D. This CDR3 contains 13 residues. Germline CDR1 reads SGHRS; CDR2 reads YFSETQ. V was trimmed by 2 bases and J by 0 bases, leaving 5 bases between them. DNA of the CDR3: TGCGCCAGCAGCTTCAACATGAACACTGAAGCTTTCTTT. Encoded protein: CASSFNMNTEAFF.

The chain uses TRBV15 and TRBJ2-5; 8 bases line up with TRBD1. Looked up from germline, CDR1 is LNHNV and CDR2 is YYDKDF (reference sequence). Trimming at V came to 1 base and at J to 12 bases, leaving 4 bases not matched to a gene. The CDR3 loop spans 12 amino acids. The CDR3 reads CATSRAEGQEYF. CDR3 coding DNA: TGTGCCACCAGCAGAGCAGAGGGACAGGAGTACTTC.